This T cell receptor beta chain was identified during a study of cytomegalovirus exposure and HLA in healthy donors. CDR1 and CDR2 (germline): MNHNY, SVGAGI (reference sequence). With 8 bases removed from V and 6 bases from J, the gap between germline ends came to 17 bases. The CDR3 sequence is 14 residues long. In the case of this clone: As yet, its antigen is unknown.

60 Vbeta and 13 Jbeta primers were used in PCR. In the original workflow: In a later analysis, the count reached some 75 million unique TCR beta chains, with about 11 million shared. Assay: immunoSEQ multiplex PCR; the TCRdb copy retains only in-frame clones and omits some. For V, J and clone size, that table is used; D and trimming come from the DNA. The sample has roughly 150,000 clones, over 80% seen once. Findings and caveats of the study: Among the sequence variants, a highly shared cluster was likely an artifact of sequencing. Previous analysis showed most TCR beta V segments were productive about 90% or about 30% of the time.

The V gene is TRBV6-6, the J gene TRBJ2-1; D is perhaps TRBD2 (7 bases). Sequenced material: PBMCs. This receptor was obtained from a woman between 18 and 29 years old in good health and CMV-seronegative. The CDR3 protein is CASGLGGPLNEQFF. The CDR3 DNA reads as TGTGCCAGCGGACTCGGGGGGCCCCTCAATGAGCAGTTCTTC.